Listed below are T cell receptor beta chains from one sample, sequenced in a study of T cell responses to AZD1222 COVID-19 vaccine. Using immunoSEQ multiplex PCR, the repertoire was profiled, and TCRdb retains in-frame clones only, with some absent. The sample has 190,000 or so clones; roughly 90% are singletons. Sequences were derived from peripheral blood, sampled 28 days after the second AZD1222 dose. These receptors were taken from an adult who received the AZD1222 COVID-19 vaccine. Both conserved end residues are part of each CDR3. A D gene is named only where the DNA matches it firmly. The size field is filled for only some rows; it gives once, few, many or a size class.

V	J	length	D	size	DNA	CDR3
TRBV28	TRBJ1-1	14	NA	NA	TGTGCCAGCAACCTGGACAGATTGAACACTGAAGCTTTCTTT	CASNLDRLNTEAFF
TRBV11-3	TRBJ1-4	13	NA	NA	TGTGCCAGCAGCTTCGGCGGAGGGGAAAAACTGTTTTTT	CASSFGGGEKLFF
TRBV19	TRBJ1-5	15	TRBD1	once	TGTGCCAGTAGTACGACAGGGCCAATGAATCAGCCCCAGCATTTT	CASSTTGPMNQPQHF
TRBV11-3	TRBJ1-1	14	NA	NA	TGTGCCAGCAGCTTAGATTTAGCCGGGACTGAAGCTTTCTTT	CASSLDLAGTEAFF
TRBV10-3	TRBJ2-5	17	TRBD2	NA	TGTGCCATCAGTGAACCGACTAGCGGGAGCTTTGGGGAGACCCAGTACTTC	CAISEPTSGSFGETQYF
TRBV28	TRBJ1-2	12	NA	NA	TGTGCCAGCAGTTCCGTCAACTATGGCTACACCTTC	CASSSVNYGYTF
TRBV4-3	TRBJ2-7	16	NA	once	TGCGCCAGCAGCCGCTCCCATGCCAGCGGTTCCTACGAGCAGTACTTC	CASSRSHASGSYEQYF
TRBV11-2	TRBJ2-7	13	NA	NA	TGTGCCAGCAGCCCAGGGGCGACCTACGAGCAGTACTTC	CASSPGATYEQYF
TRBV11-3	TRBJ2-1	14	TRBD2	NA	TGTGCCAGCAGCTTATTCGGGGGGGAGGGTGAGCAGTTCTTC	CASSLFGGEGEQFF
TRBV7-9	TRBJ1-6	17	NA	once	TGTGCCAGCAGCCCCTCGACAGCGAGCTCCTATAATTCACCCCTCCACTTT	CASSPSTASSYNSPLHF
TRBV7-6	TRBJ2-1	15	TRBD2	NA	TGTGCCAGCAGCTTAGGACTAGCGCCGTACAATGAGCAGTTCTTC	CASSLGLAPYNEQFF
TRBV7-2	TRBJ1-5	15	TRBD1	NA	TGTGCCAGCAGCTTATTTGGGACAGGGAATCAGCCCCAGCATTTT	CASSLFGTGNQPQHF
TRBV18	TRBJ1-2	15	NA	NA	TGTGCCAGCTCACCACCCCCAGGGGCTTACTATGGCTACACCTTC	CASSPPPGAYYGYTF
TRBV12-3/TRBV12-4	TRBJ2-7	12	TRBD1	NA	TGTGCCAGCAGATCTACAGGGGTCGAGCAGTACTTC	CASRSTGVEQYF
TRBV3-1/TRBV3-2	TRBJ2-1	16	TRBD2	NA	TGTGCCAGCAGCCGAGTTACTAGCGGGAGGGCCCACGAGCAGTTCTTC	CASSRVTSGRAHEQFF
TRBV5-4	TRBJ1-5	13	NA	NA	TGTGCCAGCAGCTTGGCGGGTAATCAGCCCCAGCATTTT	CASSLAGNQPQHF
TRBV18	TRBJ1-2	16	NA	NA	TGTGCCAGCTCACCGACCACACAAAACAGGGAACAAGGCTACACCTTC	CASSPTTQNREQGYTF
TRBV6-5	TRBJ1-1	14	NA	NA	TGTGCCAGCAGTTACTCGATACAGAACACTGAAGCTTTCTTT	CASSYSIQNTEAFF
TRBV4-3	TRBJ2-1	16	NA	NA	TGCGCCAGCAGCCAAGATCCGGGACTGGCAGACAATGAGCAGTTCTTC	CASSQDPGLADNEQFF
TRBV5-5	TRBJ1-2	15	NA	NA	TGTGCCAGCAGCTTGGATATCGCGGGTCTCTATGGCTACACCTTC	CASSLDIAGLYGYTF
TRBV18	TRBJ1-1	13	NA	NA	TGTGCCAGCTCACCGCAATTGAACACTGAAGCTTTCTTT	CASSPQLNTEAFF
TRBV27	TRBJ2-7	13	TRBD2	NA	TGTGCCAGCAGTTCGGGGGCGGGGGGCGAGCAGTACTTC	CASSSGAGGEQYF
TRBV7-9	TRBJ2-3	13	NA	NA	TGTGCCAGCAGCTTAGGGACCTTAAATACGCAGTATTTT	CASSLGTLNTQYF
TRBV24-1	TRBJ2-2	17	TRBD1	NA	TGTGCCACCAGTGATTTCTCTAGGGGGCAAGGGACCGGGGAGCTGTTTTTT	CATSDFSRGQGTGELFF
TRBV5-1	TRBJ1-1	15	TRBD1	NA	TGCGCCAGCAGCCCGGCCGGGACAGGGTGGACTGAAGCTTTCTTT	CASSPAGTGWTEAFF
TRBV11-2	TRBJ1-1	15	TRBD1	NA	TGTGCCAGCAGCTTCACGACAGGGGCGGTTACTGAAGCTTTCTTT	CASSFTTGAVTEAFF
TRBV28	TRBJ1-5	17	TRBD1	NA	TGTGCCAGCAAAGGCAGGGGGTGGGACATAAGCAATCAGCCCCAGCATTTT	CASKGRGWDISNQPQHF
TRBV29-1	TRBJ1-1	12	NA	NA	TGCAGCGATGGACGTTGGAACACTGAAGCTTTCTTT	CSDGRWNTEAFF
TRBV10-2	TRBJ2-2	11	NA	NA	TGCGCCATACATAACACCGGGGAGCTGTTTTTT	CAIHNTGELFF
TRBV30	TRBJ1-1	18	NA	once	TGTGCCTGGAGTGTAAGGGCACCGGGAGCCAGGGGGAACACTGAAGCTTTCTTT	CAWSVRAPGARGNTEAFF
TRBV7-8	TRBJ2-1	18	TRBD2	NA	TGTGCCAGCAGCTTAGGGGGGAGGGGCGTCAGCTCCTACAATGAGCAGTTCTTC	CASSLGGRGVSSYNEQFF
TRBV6-2/TRBV6-3	TRBJ1-1	14	NA	NA	TGTGCCAGCAGTTACGCGGGCCAGTGGACTGAAGCTTTCTTT	CASSYAGQWTEAFF
TRBV27	TRBJ1-4	14	TRBD1	NA	TGTGCCAGCAGTATCGGGACAGCGCCTGAAAAACTGTTTTTT	CASSIGTAPEKLFF
TRBV15	TRBJ2-1	15	TRBD1	NA	TGTGCCACCAGCAGCACGGGACAGGGAAGTTATGAGCAGTTCTTC	CATSSTGQGSYEQFF
TRBV9	TRBJ2-1	15	NA	once	TGTGCCAGCAGCACCTCCTCAACGGGGTGGAATGAGCAGTTCTTC	CASSTSSTGWNEQFF
TRBV9	TRBJ1-6	12	NA	NA	TGTGCCAGCAGTAGGCGTAATTCACCCCTCCACTTT	CASSRRNSPLHF
TRBV5-5	TRBJ2-7	15	NA	NA	TGTGCCAGCAGCTCGCAGGGGGGAGCCTGGTACGAGCAGTACTTC	CASSSQGGAWYEQYF
TRBV5-1	TRBJ1-1	14	NA	NA	TGCGCCAGCAGCTTGGCAGGAGGGTACACTGAAGCTTTCTTT	CASSLAGGYTEAFF
TRBV7-2	TRBJ1-2	11	NA	NA	TGTGCCAGCAGCTTAGATGGGGGCAAGACCTTC	CASSLDGGKTF
TRBV7-4	TRBJ1-5	17	NA	NA	TGTGCCAGCAGTCGTAAACCGGGACCATTTAGCAATCAGCCCCAGCATTTT	CASSRKPGPFSNQPQHF
TRBV5-4	TRBJ2-2	13	NA	NA	TGTGCCAGCAGTAAACAGGGCACCGGGGAGCTGTTTTTT	CASSKQGTGELFF
TRBV3-1/TRBV3-2	TRBJ1-1	14	TRBD1	NA	TGTGCCAGCAGCCAAGTGACAGGGAGCACTGAAGCTTTCTTT	CASSQVTGSTEAFF
TRBV10-1	TRBJ2-1	15	TRBD1	NA	TGCGCCAGCAGTGACCCCTCAGGGGGTCAGTATGAGCAGTTCTTC	CASSDPSGGQYEQFF
TRBV11-2	TRBJ2-5	17	NA	NA	TGTGCCAGCAGCTTAGGCCAGCAGGGGAGGCGACAAGAGACCCAGTACTTC	CASSLGQQGRRQETQYF
TRBV3-1/TRBV3-2	TRBJ2-3	13	NA	NA	TGTGCCAGCAGCCCCCAAGGCCCAGATACGCAGTATTTT	CASSPQGPDTQYF
TRBV4-3	TRBJ1-2	15	NA	NA	TGCGCCAGCAGCCAAGAAACAGGCCCAAACTATGGCTACACCTTC	CASSQETGPNYGYTF
TRBV6-2/TRBV6-3	TRBJ2-5	15	TRBD2	NA	TGTGCCAGCAGTAGGATAGCGGGAGCGGGAGAGACCCAGTACTTC	CASSRIAGAGETQYF
TRBV6-5	TRBJ2-3	13	NA	NA	TGTGCCAGCAGTTACAGGGGGGGTGATACGCAGTATTTT	CASSYRGGDTQYF
TRBV4-1	TRBJ2-2	15	NA	NA	TGCGCCAGCAGCCAGGGGCAAGGGGCCACCGGGGAGCTGTTTTTT	CASSQGQGATGELFF
TRBV5-1	TRBJ2-7	15	NA	once	TGCGCCAGCAGCTCCCGGCGGGGCCTGACCTACGAGCAGTACTTC	CASSSRRGLTYEQYF
TRBV6-5	TRBJ2-5	13	NA	NA	TGTGCCAGCAGTTATAGAGGGGAGGAGACCCAGTACTTC	CASSYRGEETQYF
TRBV2	TRBJ2-1	14	NA	NA	TGTGCCAGCAGGGCGGCGGGGATTTACAATGAGCAGTTCTTC	CASRAAGIYNEQFF
TRBV5-1	TRBJ1-5	15	NA	NA	TGCGCCAGCAGCTTGTTAGGGACATTCGGACAGCCCCAGCATTTT	CASSLLGTFGQPQHF
TRBV29-1	TRBJ1-2	13	NA	NA	TGCAGCGTTGCAGCAGAAGTGGGGCTGGGCTACACCTTC	CSVAAEVGLGYTF